The present TCR beta chain was sequenced within a study of blood T cells in healthy people across ages. Whole-study results and caveats: Donor CMV status, an unknown factor, possibly confounded changes in expanded clonotypes. When set beside aged donors, long-lived donors presented more naive CD4+ cells and higher diversity. Older age coincided with a roughly linear decline in TCR beta diversity per million T cells.

Total RNA was isolated from each sample in quantities of at least 5 micrograms. There are 13 residues in the CDR3. CDR1 is SGHTS, CDR2 YDEGEE, per germline. About this clonotype: What it recognizes is unknown.

Then a second PCR, running about 7 to 11 cycles, was carried out with a sample-barcoded 5' primer and a J-beta primer mix. From the 5' RACE reads, TCRdb called clonotypes with MiXCR, one entry per CDR3 protein. Among 600,000 to 1,000,000 distinct CDR3 sequences listed, 58% were seen once. The sequenced sample consisted of blood. This receptor was identified in a man younger than 40 in good health. The chain carries TRBV5-8 and TRBJ2-5; 11 positions match TRBD1. The end of the DNA aligns better with TRBJ2-7, so the J call may be wrong. CDR3 residues: CAGRDRGTDEQYF. In DNA form, the CDR3 reads TGTGCCGGCCGGGACAGGGGGACCGACGAGCAGTACTTC.